A selection of T cell receptor beta chains follows, all from one sample in a study of regulatory T cells in long-lasting Graves disease. TCRdb re-analysed the multiplex PCR reads in MiXCR, keeping a single row per CDR3 protein. This table holds approximately 400,000 distinct CDR3 sequences, about 11% found once. These data were also filed under a second study, of T cells in Graves' hyperthyroidism and ophthalmopathy.

The specimen was peripheral blood mononuclear cells (PBMCs), collected at new diagnosis, from a patient treated with antithyroid drugs. The receptor source for this set is a woman between 18 and 30 years old with Graves disease. The CDR3 runs from the conserved cysteine through the conserved F or W. The order of the fields is D gene, J gene, clone size, V gene, CDR3 protein, CDR3 DNA. The D gene is left open where the match is weak. Clone size is not always given. Where it is, it says once, few, many or a class for expanded clones.

D: TRBD2; J: TRBJ2-1; size: many; V: TRBV7-3; CDR3: CASSSLKSGISYNEQFF; DNA: TGTGCCAGCAGCTCCCTGAAAAGCGGGATTTCCTACAATGAGCAGTTCTTC
D: .; J: TRBJ2-2; size: many; V: TRBV6-2/TRBV6-3; CDR3: CASRLDGGLDTGELFF; DNA: TGTGCCAGCAGACTGGACGGGGGCCTGGACACCGGGGAGCTGTTTTTT
D: .; J: TRBJ2-1; size: few; V: TRBV27; CDR3: CASSFVLGSKQFF; DNA: TGTGCCAGCAGTTTCGTCCTTGGAAGCAAGCAGTTCTTC
D: .; J: TRBJ2-5; size: once; V: TRBV27; CDR3: CASRTGFGTQYF; DNA: TGTGCCAGCAGGACGGGGTTCGGGACCCAGTACTTC
D: TRBD1; J: TRBJ1-1; size: many; V: TRBV11-2; CDR3: CASSQSTGAHTEAFF; DNA: TGCGCCAGCAGCCAATCAACAGGGGCGCACACTGAAGCTTTCTTT
D: .; J: TRBJ1-2; size: once; V: TRBV12-3/TRBV12-4; CDR3: CASSLNRVDYGYTF; DNA: TGTGCCAGCAGTTTAAACAGGGTAGACTATGGCTACACCTTC
D: TRBD2; J: TRBJ2-7; size: many; V: TRBV7-2; CDR3: CASSLRGSGIYEQYF; DNA: TGTGCCAGCAGCCTCCGGGGTAGCGGGATCTACGAGCAGTACTTC
D: TRBD2; J: TRBJ2-1; size: .; V: TRBV20-1; CDR3: CSAKTSGEFQFF; DNA: TGCAGTGCTAAGACTAGCGGGGAGTTCCAGTTCTTC
D: TRBD2; J: TRBJ2-3; size: many; V: TRBV12-3/TRBV12-4; CDR3: CASSRTSGYPPDTQYF; DNA: TGTGCCAGCAGCCGGACTAGCGGGTACCCCCCAGATACGCAGTATTTT
D: .; J: TRBJ2-5; size: few; V: TRBV7-2; CDR3: CASSSFQGFPETQYF; DNA: TGTGCCAGCAGCTCCTTTCAGGGGTTCCCAGAGACCCAGTACTTC
D: .; J: TRBJ1-1; size: many; V: TRBV7-8; CDR3: CASSLGSGAEAFF; DNA: TGTGCCAGCAGCTTAGGTAGCGGGGCTGAAGCTTTCTTT
D: TRBD2; J: TRBJ2-2; size: few; V: TRBV12-3/TRBV12-4; CDR3: CASSYGTSGVHRELFF; DNA: TGTGCCAGCAGCTATGGGACTAGCGGGGTTCACCGGGAGCTGTTTTTT
D: .; J: TRBJ2-1; size: .; V: TRBV7-9; CDR3: CASREMGDEQFF; DNA: TGTGCCAGCAGGGAGATGGGAGATGAGCAGTTCTTC
D: TRBD1; J: TRBJ2-5; size: .; V: TRBV7-9; CDR3: CASSATGDQETQYF; DNA: TGTGCCAGCAGCGCCACAGGGGATCAAGAGACCCAGTACTTC
D: TRBD1; J: TRBJ1-1; size: many; V: TRBV10-3; CDR3: CAISRDSGTEAFF; DNA: TGTGCCATCAGTCGGGACAGCGGCACTGAAGCTTTCTTT
D: TRBD1; J: TRBJ1-1; size: many; V: TRBV12-3/TRBV12-4; CDR3: CASSSGQGDGTEAFF; DNA: TGTGCCAGCAGTTCAGGACAGGGTGATGGGACTGAAGCTTTCTTT
D: .; J: TRBJ1-5; size: many; V: TRBV3-2; CDR3: CASGHQGVCAKHQPQHF; DNA: TGTGCCAGTGGGCACCAGGGGGTTTGCGCAAAACATCAGCCCCAGCATTTT
D: .; J: TRBJ1-2; size: .; V: TRBV4-3; CDR3: CASSQVLIFISGAVYGYTF; DNA: TGCGCCAGCAGCCAAGTTTTAATCTTCATATCCGGGGCCGTCTATGGCTACACCTTC
D: TRBD2; J: TRBJ2-1; size: few; V: TRBV20-1; CDR3: CSAKLAIYNEQFF; DNA: TGCAGTGCTAAACTAGCGATCTACAATGAGCAGTTCTTC
D: TRBD1; J: TRBJ1-1; size: .; V: TRBV20-1; CDR3: CSARWGTGAASGTMMNTEAFF; DNA: TGCAGTGCTAGATGGGGGACAGGGGCTGCCTCCGGGACAATGATGAACACTGAAGCTTTCTTT
D: .; J: TRBJ1-1; size: many; V: TRBV6-2/TRBV6-3; CDR3: CASSYPGRNTEAFF; DNA: TGTGCCAGCAGTTACCCGGGACGGAACACTGAAGCTTTCTTT
D: TRBD1; J: TRBJ2-3; size: many; V: TRBV12-3/TRBV12-4; CDR3: CASSPWDRGSDTQYF; DNA: TGTGCCAGCAGCCCCTGGGACAGGGGGTCAGATACGCAGTATTTT
D: .; J: TRBJ2-2; size: few; V: TRBV7-6; CDR3: CASSSITLIHTGELFF; DNA: TGTGCCAGCAGCTCCATAACCCTAATTCACACCGGGGAGCTGTTTTTT
D: .; J: TRBJ1-4; size: many; V: TRBV2; CDR3: CASRGQTNEKLFF; DNA: TGTGCCAGCAGGGGGCAAACGAATGAAAAACTGTTTTTT
D: .; J: TRBJ1-2; size: .; V: TRBV7-2; CDR3: CASSLSTAGYTF; DNA: TGTGCCAGCAGCTTGTCGACAGCGGGCTACACCTTC
D: .; J: TRBJ1-2; size: .; V: TRBV10-3; CDR3: CAISEEGGVLGYTF; DNA: TGTGCCATCAGTGAGGAGGGTGGAGTGTTGGGCTACACCTTC
D: .; J: TRBJ1-1; size: .; V: TRBV7-2; CDR3: CASSLAGASGAFF; DNA: TGTGCCAGCAGCTTAGCAGGGGCAAGCGGAGCTTTCTTT
D: TRBD1; J: TRBJ1-1; size: few; V: TRBV4-1; CDR3: CASPIASRQGGLLNTEAFF; DNA: TGCGCCAGCCCTATCGCCTCTAGACAGGGAGGCCTGTTGAACACTGAAGCTTTCTTT
D: .; J: TRBJ2-7; size: many; V: TRBV20-1; CDR3: CSARVEPYEQYF; DNA: TGCAGTGCTAGAGTTGAACCCTACGAGCAGTACTTC
D: .; J: TRBJ2-1; size: many; V: TRBV12-3/TRBV12-4; CDR3: CASSSLAALQHEQFF; DNA: TGTGCCAGCAGTTCCTTAGCGGCCCTGCAACATGAGCAGTTCTTC
D: .; J: TRBJ1-3; size: few; V: TRBV15; CDR3: CATSRGGGASGNTIYF; DNA: TGTGCCACCAGCAGAGGTGGCGGCGCCTCTGGAAACACCATATATTTT
D: .; J: TRBJ1-1; size: many; V: TRBV12-3/TRBV12-4; CDR3: CASGRLNTEAFF; DNA: TGTGCCAGCGGACGGTTGAACACTGAAGCTTTCTTT
D: .; J: TRBJ2-7; size: many; V: TRBV6-5; CDR3: CASSYSGLQDYEQYF; DNA: TGTGCCAGCAGTTACTCCGGACTACAGGACTACGAGCAGTACTTC
D: TRBD2; J: TRBJ2-3; size: many; V: TRBV3-1; CDR3: CASSQTSGGLLSSDTQYF; DNA: TGTGCCAGCAGCCAGACTAGCGGGGGGTTGTTATCTTCAGATACGCAGTATTTT
D: .; J: TRBJ2-2; size: few; V: TRBV20-1; CDR3: CSAPRQGPNTGELFF; DNA: TGCAGTGCTCCCAGACAAGGACCGAACACCGGGGAGCTGTTTTTT
D: TRBD2; J: TRBJ2-3; size: .; V: TRBV5-6; CDR3: CASSLLAGGRILDTQYF; DNA: TGTGCCAGCAGCTTACTAGCGGGAGGGCGTATTCTAGATACGCAGTATTTT
D: .; J: TRBJ2-1; size: many; V: TRBV30; CDR3: CAWTAGYNEQFF; DNA: TGTGCCTGGACGGCGGGCTACAATGAGCAGTTCTTC
D: .; J: TRBJ1-1; size: many; V: TRBV13; CDR3: CASSPPGGGYHTEAFF; DNA: TGTGCCAGCAGCCCCCCGGGGGGGGGATACCACACTGAAGCTTTCTTT
D: .; J: TRBJ2-3; size: few; V: TRBV5-1; CDR3: CASSLVVFLPAHAQYF; DNA: TGTGCCAGCAGCTTGGTAGTGTTCCTTCCTGCCCATGCGCAGTATTTT
D: .; J: TRBJ1-4; size: many; V: TRBV29-1; CDR3: CSVEVLGEKRELGEKLFF; DNA: TGCAGCGTTGAAGTCCTTGGCGAGAAACGGGAACTGGGGGAAAAACTGTTTTTT
D: .; J: TRBJ1-1; size: many; V: TRBV3-2; CDR3: CASSQDLGAGKNTEAFF; DNA: TGTGCCAGCAGCCAAGATCTGGGGGCCGGGAAAAACACTGAAGCTTTCTTT
D: .; J: TRBJ1-1; size: many; V: TRBV27; CDR3: CASFGGTDTEAFF; DNA: TGTGCCAGCTTCGGGGGGACGGACACTGAAGCTTTCTTT
D: .; J: TRBJ1-2; size: .; V: TRBV29-1; CDR3: CSAHTGFLNYGYTF; DNA: TGCAGCGCCCATACAGGGTTCCTCAACTATGGCTACACCTTC
D: TRBD1; J: TRBJ1-4; size: many; V: TRBV28; CDR3: CASSSRRGGPNEKLFF; DNA: TGTGCCAGCAGTTCGCGCAGGGGGGGCCCTAATGAAAAACTGTTTTTT
D: TRBD1; J: TRBJ1-3; size: .; V: TRBV5-1; CDR3: CASSSNRGSGNTIYF; DNA: TGCGCCAGCAGCTCCAACAGGGGATCTGGAAACACCATATATTTT
D: TRBD1; J: TRBJ2-1; size: .; V: TRBV4-3; CDR3: CASSQESGRRGLDEQFF; DNA: TGCGCCAGCAGCCAAGAGAGTGGTCGCAGGGGGCTCGATGAGCAGTTCTTC
D: TRBD1; J: TRBJ1-2; size: many; V: TRBV27; CDR3: CASSLTGGENYGYTF; DNA: TGTGCCAGCAGTTTGACAGGGGGCGAGAACTATGGCTACACCTTC
D: TRBD2; J: TRBJ2-7; size: few; V: TRBV5-1; CDR3: CASSFGTSGTYEQYF; DNA: TGCGCCAGCAGCTTCGGGACTAGCGGGACTTACGAGCAGTACTTC
D: .; J: TRBJ2-7; size: many; V: TRBV2; CDR3: CASLQGISSYEQYF; DNA: TGTGCCAGCCTCCAGGGGATCTCCTCCTACGAGCAGTACTTC
D: TRBD2; J: TRBJ2-3; size: few; V: TRBV4-3; CDR3: CASSQDGGRAGSDTQYF; DNA: TGCGCCAGCAGCCAAGATGGAGGGAGGGCCGGTTCGGATACGCAGTATTTT
D: .; J: TRBJ1-2; size: many; V: TRBV6-5; CDR3: CASSYSFQAGGYTF; DNA: TGTGCCAGCAGTTATAGCTTCCAGGCGGGCGGCTACACCTTC
D: TRBD2; J: TRBJ2-5; size: many; V: TRBV13; CDR3: CASSHRGLAGQETQYF; DNA: TGTGCCAGCAGCCACCGCGGACTAGCGGGCCAAGAGACCCAGTACTTC
D: .; J: TRBJ2-3; size: few; V: TRBV4-1; CDR3: CASSQDGLTRPEHTDTQYF; DNA: TGCGCCAGCAGCCAAGATGGCCTCACCCGGCCAGAGCACACAGATACGCAGTATTTT
D: .; J: TRBJ2-3; size: .; V: TRBV14; CDR3: CASSQAPSHPSTDTQYF; DNA: TGCGCCAGCAGCCAAGCTCCGTCTCACCCTAGCACAGATACGCAGTATTTT
D: TRBD2; J: TRBJ2-5; size: many; V: TRBV7-9; CDR3: CASSPPGGLQETQYF; DNA: TGTGCCAGCAGCCCCCCGGGGGGACTCCAAGAGACCCAGTACTTC